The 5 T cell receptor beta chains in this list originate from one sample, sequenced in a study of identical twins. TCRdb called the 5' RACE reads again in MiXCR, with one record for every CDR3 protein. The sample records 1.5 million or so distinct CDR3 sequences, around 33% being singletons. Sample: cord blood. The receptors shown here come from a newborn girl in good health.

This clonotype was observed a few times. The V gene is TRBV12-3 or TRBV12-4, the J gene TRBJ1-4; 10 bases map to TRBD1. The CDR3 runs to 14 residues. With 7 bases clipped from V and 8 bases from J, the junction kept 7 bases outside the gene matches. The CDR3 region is CASTRTGGEEKLFF. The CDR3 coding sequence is TGTGCCAGCACCCGGACAGGGGGTGAAGAAAAACTGTTTTTT.

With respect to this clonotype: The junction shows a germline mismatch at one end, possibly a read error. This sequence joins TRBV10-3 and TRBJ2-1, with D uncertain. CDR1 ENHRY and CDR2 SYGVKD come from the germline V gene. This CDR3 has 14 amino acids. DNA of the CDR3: TGTGCCCCAAGGGTCTGCAGCTCCTACAATGAGCGGTTCTTC. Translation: CAPRVCSSYNERFF.

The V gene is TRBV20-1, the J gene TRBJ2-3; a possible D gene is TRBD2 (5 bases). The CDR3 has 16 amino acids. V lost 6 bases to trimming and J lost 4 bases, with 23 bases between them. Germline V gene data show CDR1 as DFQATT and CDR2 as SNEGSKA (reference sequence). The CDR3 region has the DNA TGCAGTGCCCACCCGGCCCTGGCGCGGGTCGCAGATACGCAGTATTTT. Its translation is CSAHPALARVADTQYF.

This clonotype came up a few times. The chain's CDR3 is CASSSGLAGAHEQFF. For the CDR3, the DNA is TGTGCCAGCAGTTCAGGACTAGCGGGAGCCCATGAGCAGTTCTTC. The J gene is TRBJ2-1, the V gene TRBV28, with 13 bases aligning to TRBD2. Unmatched junction bases numbered 5, after V lost 4 bases and J lost 8 bases. The length of the CDR3 is 15 residues. CDR1 and CDR2 (germline): MDHEN, SYDVKM.

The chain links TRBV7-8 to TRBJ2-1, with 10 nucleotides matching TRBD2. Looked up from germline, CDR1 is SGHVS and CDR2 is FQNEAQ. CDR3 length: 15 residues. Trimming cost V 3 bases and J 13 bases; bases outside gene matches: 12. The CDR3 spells CASSLGLLAGETQFF. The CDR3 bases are TGTGCCAGCAGCTTGGGTCTCCTAGCGGGAGAGACCCAGTTCTTC.